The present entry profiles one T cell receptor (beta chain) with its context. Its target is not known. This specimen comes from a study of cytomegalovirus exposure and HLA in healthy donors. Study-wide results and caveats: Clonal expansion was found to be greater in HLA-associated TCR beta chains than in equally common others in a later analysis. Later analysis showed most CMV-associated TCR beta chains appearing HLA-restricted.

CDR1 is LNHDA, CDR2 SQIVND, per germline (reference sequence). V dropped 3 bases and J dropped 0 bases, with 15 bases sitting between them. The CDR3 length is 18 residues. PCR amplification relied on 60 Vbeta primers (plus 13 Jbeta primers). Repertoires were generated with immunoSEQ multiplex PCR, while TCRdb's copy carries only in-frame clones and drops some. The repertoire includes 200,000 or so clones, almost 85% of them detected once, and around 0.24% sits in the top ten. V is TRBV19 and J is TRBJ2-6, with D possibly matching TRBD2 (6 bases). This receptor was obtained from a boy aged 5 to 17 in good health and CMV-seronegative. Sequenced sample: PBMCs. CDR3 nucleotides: TGTGCCAGTAGTATCGGGACGGAGGGCTCCTCTGGGGCCAACGTCCTGACTTTC. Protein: CASSIGTEGSSGANVLTF.